These 15 T cell receptor beta chains were sequenced from one sample in a study of cytomegalovirus exposure and HLA in healthy donors. The PCR used 60 Vbeta and 13 Jbeta primers. Repertoires were generated with immunoSEQ multiplex PCR, while TCRdb's copy carries only in-frame clones and drops some. The table lists roughly 130,000 clones, around four fifths of them singletons, with about 0.94% in the top ten. The sample taken for sequencing was PBMCs. The source of these receptors is a human donor in good health.

This chain links TRBV14 with TRBJ2-1; possible D gene TRBD1, 6 bases. This CDR3 region has 14 residues. Germline assignment: CDR1 SGHDN and CDR2 FVKESK. V was pared by 7 bases and J by 1 base, with 11 bases between. CDR3 in DNA: TGTGCCAGCAATCAGAGGGGGTCCTACAATGAGCAGTTCTTC. It encodes CASNQRGSYNEQFF.

This chain links TRBV5-1 with TRBJ1-2; maybe TRBD1 (5 bases). The CDR3 is 15 amino acids. Trimming took off 0 bases at V and 3 bases at J, with 12 bases between the two ends. Germline CDR1 SGHRS, CDR2 YFSETQ. The CDR3 spells CASSLVSGRDYGYTF. The DNA of the CDR3 is TGCGCCAGCAGCTTGGTCTCAGGGCGAGACTATGGCTACACCTTC. Full variable domain (remainder filled in from reference TRBV5-1 and TRBJ1-2): KAGVTQTPRYLIKTRGQQVTLSCSPISGHRSVSWYQQTPGQGLQFLFEYFSETQRNKGNFPGRFSGRQFSNSRSEMNVSTLELGDSALYLCASSLVSGRDYGYTFGSGTRLTVV.

The rearrangement links TRBV14 to TRBJ2-1; 8 bases fit TRBD2. Germline V gives CDR1 SGHDN, CDR2 FVKESK. V shed 2 bases, J shed 3 bases, and the junction held 3 bases outside the gene matches. The CDR3 contains 15 residues. The CDR3 is CASSQRGGSYNEQFF. The CDR3 region has the DNA TGTGCCAGCAGCCAACGGGGGGGCAGCTACAATGAGCAGTTCTTC.

The rearrangement uses TRBV6-5 and TRBJ2-1, with 7 positions matching TRBD2. The CDR3 has 14 amino acids. The J segment lost 8 bases and the V segment lost 5 bases, leaving 9 bases of the junction unmatched. Germline lookup yields CDR1 MNHEY and CDR2 SVGAGI. The DNA of the CDR3 is TGTGCCAGCAGTCTAATGGCGGGGGACGATGAGCAGTTCTTC. It encodes CASSLMAGDDEQFF.

V and J are TRBV2 and TRBJ2-7; possible D gene TRBD1, 6 bases. Trimming pared 2 bases from V and 6 bases from J, leaving 8 bases between. Germline CDR1 SNHLY, CDR2 FYNNEI. The CDR3 length is 12 residues. The CDR3 sequence is CASSERGTEQYF. The CDR3 DNA follows: TGTGCCAGCAGTGAAAGGGGGACCGAGCAGTACTTC.

This chain connects TRBV5-1 to TRBJ1-4; D gene unclear. This CDR3 is 16 amino acids long. Germline CDR1 and CDR2: SGHRS and YFSETQ. The V end was cut by 0 bases, the J end by 0 bases, with 9 bases between. CDR3 region: CASSLDYIATNEKLFF. CDR3 nucleotide sequence: TGCGCCAGCAGCTTGGATTATATCGCAACTAATGAAAAACTGTTTTTT.

In this sample, this clone turned up a few times. The rearrangement joins TRBV4-2 to TRBJ1-4, with 7 nucleotides matching TRBD1. The CDR3 runs to 14 residues. CDR1 is LGHNA and CDR2 is YNFKEQ in the germline V gene. The ends lost 4 bases at V and 7 bases at J; junction bases unmatched: 6. The CDR3 spells CASSPQTGREKLFF. In nucleotides, the CDR3 is TGTGCCAGCAGCCCACAGACAGGGCGTGAAAAACTGTTTTTT.

This clone was recorded once. The same CDR3 can be traced to other DNA sequences in this sample. The V gene is TRBV6-5, the J gene TRBJ2-1; the D is unclear. V lost 9 bases and J 4 bases, leaving 13 bases between the germline ends. CDR1 MNHEY and CDR2 SVGAGI come from the germline V gene. The CDR3 consists of 13 residues. CDR3 sequence (DNA): TGTGCCAGTACCTCAGGAAATTACAATGAGCAGTTCTTC. Amino acid sequence: CASTSGNYNEQFF.

The J gene is TRBJ1-3, the V gene TRBV19; 8 bases are shared with TRBD1. Germline V gene sequence: CDR1 LNHDA, CDR2 SQIVND (reference sequence). Unmatched junction bases numbered 12, after V lost 6 bases and J lost 2 bases. The CDR3 has 17 amino acids. DNA of the CDR3: TGTGCCAGTAGCACCCCGGACGACAGGGGACCTGGAAACACCATATATTTT. Its translation is CASSTPDDRGPGNTIYF.

The chain uses TRBV7-9 and TRBJ2-7; D gene uncertain. The CDR3 runs 14 residues. Germline CDR1 SEHNR, CDR2 FQNEAQ (reference sequence). V was cut by 6 bases and J by 0 bases, with 12 bases left in between. CDR3 protein: CASRPRGNSYEQYF. CDR3 bases: TGTGCCAGCAGACCCCGTGGCAACTCCTACGAGCAGTACTTC. Full variable domain (rest looked up from reference TRBV7-9 and TRBJ2-7): DTGVSQNPRHKITKRGQNVTFRCDPISEHNRLYWYRQTLGQGPEFLTYFQNEAQLEKSRLLSDRFSAERPKGSFSTLEIQRTEQGDSAMYLCASRPRGNSYEQYFGPGTRLTVT.

The chain is built from TRBV6-1 and TRBJ2-3; a possible D gene is TRBD2 (7 bases). Trimming left V 6 bases short and J 4 bases short, with 14 bases between. Germline lookup yields CDR1 MNHNS and CDR2 SASEGT. The CDR3 has 14 amino acids. This CDR3 reads CASRRGGAADTQYF. The CDR3 nucleotides are TGTGCCAGCAGAAGAGGGGGGGCCGCAGATACGCAGTATTTT.

The CDR3 region is CASSYSQGAEEQYF. The CDR3 DNA sequence: TGTGCCAGCAGTTACTCCCAGGGGGCGGAGGAGCAGTACTTC. The chain has TRBV6-5 and TRBJ2-7, with 8 bases lining up with TRBD1. Germline V lookup: CDR1 MNHEY, CDR2 SVGAGI. This CDR3 region has 14 residues. The J segment lost 7 bases and the V segment lost 0 bases, leaving 5 bases of the junction unmatched.

The gene calls are TRBV5-1 and TRBJ2-7, with TRBD2 identical over 8 bases. J was trimmed by 5 bases and V by 3 bases; bases with no gene match: 10. The CDR3 totals 15 residues. Germline assignment: CDR1 SGHRS and CDR2 YFSETQ. Here the CDR3 reads CASSSLAGPRHEQYF. For the CDR3, the DNA is TGCGCCAGCAGCTCCTTAGCGGGGCCAAGGCACGAGCAGTACTTC.

The chain is built from TRBV29-1 and TRBJ2-7, with 8 bases fitting TRBD1. The CDR3 runs to 16 residues. The junction had 11 bases not matched to a gene; V was cut back by 4 bases and J by 0 bases. Germline V CDR1 and CDR2: SQVTM, ANQGSEA. The chain's CDR3 is CSVAQPGQVTSYEQYF. Here the CDR3 DNA reads TGCAGCGTTGCACAACCGGGACAGGTAACCTCCTACGAGCAGTACTTC.

The chain is built from TRBV28 and TRBJ2-3; D call uncertain. The V end lost 8 bases, the J end lost 6 bases, and 15 bases lay between the germline ends. This CDR3 has 13 residues. Germline-derived CDR1 and CDR2 are MDHEN and SYDVKM. The CDR3 loop is CASQPGITDTQYF. In nucleotides, the CDR3 is TGTGCCAGCCAGCCGGGTATCACGGATACGCAGTATTTT.